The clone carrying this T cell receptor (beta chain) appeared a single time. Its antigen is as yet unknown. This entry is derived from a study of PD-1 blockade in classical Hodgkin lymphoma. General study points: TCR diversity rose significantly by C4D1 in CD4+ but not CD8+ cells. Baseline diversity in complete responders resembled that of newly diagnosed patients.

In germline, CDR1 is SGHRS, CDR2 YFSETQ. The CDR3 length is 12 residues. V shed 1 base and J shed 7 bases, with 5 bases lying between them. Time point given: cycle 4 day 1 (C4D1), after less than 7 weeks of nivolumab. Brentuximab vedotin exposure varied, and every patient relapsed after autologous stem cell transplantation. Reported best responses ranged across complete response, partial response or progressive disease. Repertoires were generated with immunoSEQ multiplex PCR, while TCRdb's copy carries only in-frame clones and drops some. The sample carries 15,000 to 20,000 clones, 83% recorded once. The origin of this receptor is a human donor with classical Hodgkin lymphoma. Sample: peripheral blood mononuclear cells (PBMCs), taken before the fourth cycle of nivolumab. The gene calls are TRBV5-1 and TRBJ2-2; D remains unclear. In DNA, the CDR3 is TGCGCCAGCAGCTTGAACGGCGGGGAGCTGTTTTTT. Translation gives CASSLNGGELFF.